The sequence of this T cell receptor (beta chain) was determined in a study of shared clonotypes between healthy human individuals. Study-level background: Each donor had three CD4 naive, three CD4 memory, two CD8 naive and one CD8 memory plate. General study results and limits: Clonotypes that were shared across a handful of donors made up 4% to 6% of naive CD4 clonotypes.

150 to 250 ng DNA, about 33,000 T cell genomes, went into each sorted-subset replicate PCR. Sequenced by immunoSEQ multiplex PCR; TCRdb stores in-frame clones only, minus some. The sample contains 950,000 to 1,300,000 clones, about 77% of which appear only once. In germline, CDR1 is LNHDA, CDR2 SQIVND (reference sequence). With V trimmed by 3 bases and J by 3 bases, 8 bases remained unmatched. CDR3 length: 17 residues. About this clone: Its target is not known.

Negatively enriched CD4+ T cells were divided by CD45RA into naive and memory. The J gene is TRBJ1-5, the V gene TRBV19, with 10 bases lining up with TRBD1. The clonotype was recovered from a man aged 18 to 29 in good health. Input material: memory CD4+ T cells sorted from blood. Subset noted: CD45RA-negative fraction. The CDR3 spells CASSITGTGAVNQPQHF. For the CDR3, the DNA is TGTGCCAGTAGTATTACCGGGACAGGGGCGGTCAATCAGCCCCAGCATTTT.